The present entry profiles one T cell receptor (beta chain) with its context. This clone was picked up a small number of times. Its antigen remains undetermined. Per-base qualities were not stored, and no clone one base away is much larger. Receptors were amplified or captured by the immunoSEQ multiplex PCR assay. A mixture of 60 forward primers for TCR Vbeta segments and 13 reverse primers for TCR Jbeta segments was used in the multiplex PCR. The CDR3 region of rearranged TCR beta genes was amplified from genomic DNA by a multiplex PCR assay. On the Illumina HiSeq System, the amplified TCR beta libraries were sequenced as 87-base-pair reads. As for how the authors treated the data: In a later analysis, some 80 million unique TCR beta chains were counted across the 666 repertoires, and roughly 11 million of these chains were shared by at least two donors. A nearest-neighbor algorithm error-corrected the raw reads and collapsed the reads into unique sequences, merging closely related sequences to remove PCR and sequencing errors. Alignment of CDR3 sequences to IMGT reference sequences was used to assign V, D and J gene segments. For a sequence to be retained, a match of at least six nucleotides was required to both a V gene segment and a J gene segment. A rearrangement was called productive if the CDR3 had no stop codons and remained in frame with V and J, and every other rearrangement was called non-productive. CDR3 was defined by IMGT convention, running from the second conserved V-encoded cysteine to the conserved J-encoded phenylalanine. Sequences without an unambiguous match to a single V gene segment were excluded from the earlier analysis of 450 to 650 of the donors. In an earlier analysis of 500 to 750 of the donors, V segments were called functional above 56.7% productive rearrangements and were called segregating when the between-donor standard deviation exceeded 5%. A statistical classification framework was developed to diagnose cytomegalovirus status using the catalog of TCR beta chain sequences. V and J gene assignment, in a later analysis, came from comparing TCR nucleotide sequences with IMGT/GENE-DB human TR gene sequences. A later analysis assigned CDR3 sequences and most-parsimonious VDJ recombination scenarios with the TCRdist pipeline. In a later analysis, each TCR beta chain was defined by its CDR3 amino acid sequence together with its V-gene family, and reads without a unique V-gene family were excluded. In a later analysis, fewer than 650 highly shared, low-generation-probability nucleotide sequences were removed to address suspected cross-contamination and a sequencing artifact. In a later analysis, a clonal expansion index was calculated for each public chain from normalized within-repertoire ranks of inferred template counts. A later analysis computed generation probabilities with a VDJ recombination model fitted to out-of-frame rearrangements, and checked the results against IGoR. In a later analysis, TCR-TCR, TCR-HLA and TCR-CMV co-occurrence was scored with hypergeometric tests, and a repertoire-size bias correction was applied to TCR pairs. A later analysis estimated false discovery rates by permuting HLA or CMV assignments 20 times. A later analysis grouped co-occurring TCRs with DBSCAN, adding TCRdist sequence similarity when clustering within HLA-allele-positive subsets. Repertoires with fewer than 30,000 or more than 120,000 public chains were left out of co-occurrence clustering, as were five repertoires with anomalous nucleotide sharing. TCRdb holds this immuneACCESS table with in-frame rearrangements only. Some clones are missing; in checked studies, unresolved V genes explain under half, and the rest has no known cause. V, J and clone size derive from that table, while D and trimming were established from the DNA sequence. In this sample the table shows around 210,000 clones, approximately 85% of which occur a single time. The ten most abundant clones make up 2.5% to 3.5% of the sample.

The data derive from a study of cytomegalovirus exposure and HLA in healthy donors (dated by TCRdb to 2017 to 2019). Concerning the study at large: An earlier analysis of fewer than 750 of the donors reported approximately 280 Gb of sequence data and 117 million unique TCR beta sequences obtained from about 179 million T cells. On average, 235,054 unique TCR beta nucleotide sequences were sequenced per donor among about 400 genotyped donors of the cohort, with about 17% of those sequences being non-productive. In the later analysis, no new phenotypic data were used to find candidate immune exposures; instead, reliance was placed on TCR beta sequences and their occurrence across donors. Alongside the repertoire data, information on donor age, sex, ethnicity and CMV serostatus was compiled. The aim of the study was to test whether cataloging public T cell receptors could identify signatures of past pathogen exposure. Because of strong linkage in the cohort, roughly five DR-DQ haplotypes were treated as single units for association and clustering. Besides the first cohort of around 670 subjects, a separate validation cohort made up of 120 different subjects was used. The T cell repertoires of 666 subjects were profiled by immunosequencing and related to cytomegalovirus serostatus. Of the roughly 400 genotyped donors, approximately 80% fell in the genetic ancestry cluster associated with self-reported Caucasian donors. To study patterns of TCR occurrence, a later analysis re-analyzed previously published TCR beta repertoires from around 670 donors and added high-resolution HLA genotyping. To predict cytomegalovirus infection status, the study combined high-throughput TCR immunosequencing, statistical association of individual TCRs with disease status, and machine learning. All discovery cohort repertoires had been generated using a single sequencing platform. Typing coverage differed by locus: A, B, C, DRB1 and DQB1 were typed in about 629-640 donors, DQA1 in 522, DPA1 in 600 to 610, and DPB1 in roughly 450. An earlier analysis of approximately 580 of the donors used high-throughput TCR beta sequencing to judge whether each TCR beta V gene segment behaved as functional or pseudogenic. A later genetic analysis took genome-wide SNP genotypes for about three fifths of the 666 donors and used that subset as a discovery cohort. HLA typing covered class I and class II loci at four-digit resolution. An early release that covered fewer than 750 HLA-typed donors contained about 290 gigabases of sequencing data and around 80 million unique TCR sequences. Study-wide conclusions, independent of this receptor: The sequencing pipeline was judged likely to have produced a cluster of highly shared sequence variants as a technical artifact. In a later genetic analysis, a missense DCLRE1C variant was associated with V-gene and J-gene trimming of TCR beta chains, and the association was replicated in an independent cohort. In a later analysis, HLA-associated TCR beta chains were found to be more clonally expanded and to have lower generation probabilities than equally common non-associated chains. A later analysis associated some 17,000 TCR beta sequences with specific HLA alleles at a false discovery rate of 0.05. A later analysis reported that several top co-occurrence clusters appeared linked to parvovirus B19, influenza, CMV and Epstein-Barr virus. A further reported finding was that TCR beta sequences accurately predicted the HLA-A and HLA-B alleles for most subjects in the first cohort. Immune exposure information for the cohort was limited to CMV serostatus. Correlated functional status among segregating V segments might be attributable to linkage disequilibrium, but an unknown experimental factor could not be ruled out. Only TCR beta chains were sequenced in this cohort, and the absence of alpha or paired-chain data limited detectable features. Because HLA typing was unavailable for some donors at each locus, only the typed subset was used in association tests. Strong co-occurrence of HLA alleles, especially DR and DQ, made assigning TCR associations to individual alleles difficult. Because the 87-base-pair reads could not distinguish some IMGT-functional V segments, including TRBV6-2 and TRBV6-3, those segments were excluded. Broadly in line with IMGT annotations, most TCR beta V segments showed up in productive rearrangements about 87% or about 30% of the time in an earlier analysis of 587 of the donors. The presence/absence analyses assumed that sequencing depth was roughly uniform across donors, and that assumption may not be true. Because counts were too low, some 17 rarely observed V segments, including chromosome 9 orphons, were excluded from the earlier analysis of several hundred of the donors. The study listed 150 to 200 TCR beta chains as associated with cytomegalovirus. A later analysis found that most CMV-associated TCR beta chains appeared HLA-restricted, with HLA associations seemingly driven largely by CMV exposure. In a later genetic analysis, fewer N-insertions in productive TCRs were reported among donors in an Asian-associated ancestry cluster than the 666-donor mean. In vitro tests confirmed that a few of the cytomegalovirus-associated TCR beta chains recognize cytomegalovirus antigens. The authors suggested that the approach could potentially be generalized to other disease states and immunological phenotypes. The classifier was reported to diagnose cytomegalovirus status with high specificity and sensitivity in both the original cohort and the validation cohort. In a later analysis, the rate of TCR association differed among HLA loci, with DRB1 alleles having the most associated TCRs and HLA-C alleles having the fewest. Across donors, most TCR sequences were observed very rarely, whereas some public TCRs were present in many individuals.

V is cut by 2 bases and J by 2 bases, and the space between the germline ends is 14 bases. The CDR3 has 16 amino acids, counting the end cysteine and phenylalanine. Only the CDR3 DNA stays, 48 bases, in frame from base 1. CDR1 SGDLS and CDR2 YYNGEE are derived from the germline V gene. The cohort comprised hundreds of healthy bone marrow donors. At the time of sampling, every cohort member was nominally healthy, though immune exposures that went unrecorded were likely present. The donor tested CMV seronegative, placing the donor among the roughly 340 seronegative members of the cohort. A peripheral blood sample was provided by each donor, and peripheral blood mononuclear cells were used for TCR beta sequencing. Genomic DNA was extracted from the blood cell samples with the Qiagen DNeasy Blood Extraction Kit.

The sequencing input was PBMCs. This clonotype was sampled from a woman in her thirties or forties in good health and CMV-seronegative. The chain joins TRBV9 to TRBJ2-1; a tentative D match to TRBD2 spans 6 bases. The CDR3 corresponds to CASSVTYGSTYNEQFF. In nucleotides, the sequence is TGTGCCAGCAGCGTGACTTACGGGAGTACCTACAATGAGCAGTTCTTC.